The 14 T cell receptor beta chains below come from one sample, sequenced in a study of blood T cells in healthy people across ages. Primed by a sample-barcoded 5' primer and a J-beta primer mix, a second PCR proceeded for 7 to 11 cycles. TCRdb re-called the 5' RACE reads through MiXCR, storing one row per CDR3 protein. The table lists roughly 700,000 distinct CDR3 sequences, 32% of them singletons. What was sequenced was blood. Source of these receptors: an elderly woman in good health.

This clonotype occurred many times. V is TRBV27 and J is TRBJ2-5, with D perhaps TRBD2 (5 bases). Looked up from germline, CDR1 is MNHEY and CDR2 is SMNVEV (reference sequence). The CDR3 has 15 residues. The germline V and J ends were trimmed by 6 bases and 5 bases, with 19 bases remaining between them. The CDR3 spells CASSLDGKKYETQYF. DNA for the CDR3: TGTGCCAGCAGCTTGGACGGGAAGAAGTATGAGACCCAGTACTTC.

V usage is TRBV30 and J usage is TRBJ1-1; D remains unclear. Between the trimmed V and J ends, which lost 4 bases and 1 base, there was a span of 4 bases. The CDR3 consists of 11 residues. Per the germline V gene, CDR1 is GTSNPN and CDR2 is SVGIG (reference sequence). In DNA, the CDR3 is TGTGCCTGGAACGAGAACACTGAAGCTTTCTTT. This translates into CAWNENTEAFF.

This chain connects TRBV6-1 to TRBJ1-3; D possibly corresponds to TRBD1 (5 bases). Germline-derived CDR1 and CDR2 are MNHNS and SASEGT. This CDR3 spans 16 amino acids. Between the trimmed V and J ends, which lost 2 bases and 2 bases, there was a span of 13 bases. CDR3 nucleotide sequence: TGTGCCAGCAGTGAAAATGGGGGTAGTGCTGGAAACACCATATATTTT. Translated, it gives CASSENGGSAGNTIYF.

This clonotype occurred many times. J is TRBJ2-1 and V is TRBV7-8; 8 positions agree with TRBD1. The CDR3 consists of 11 residues. V lost 5 bases, J lost 12 bases, and 3 bases stayed unmatched. Per germline, CDR1 SGHVS and CDR2 FQNEAQ. CDR3 nucleotides: TGTGCCAGCAGCGCCGACAGGGGGCAGTTCTTC. Its translation is CASSADRGQFF.

In the case of this clonotype: With a much larger clone just one base away, this may be a read error. The CDR3 carries no conserved terminal phenylalanine or tryptophan, so it likely arises from a read error. V is TRBV6-2 or TRBV6-3 and J is TRBJ2-3; 8 bases fit TRBD2. Germline-derived CDR1 and CDR2 are MNHEY and SVGEGT. The trim removed 6 bases at V and 3 bases at J, leaving 11 bases unmatched. The CDR3 is made up of 16 amino acids. The CDR3 sequence is CASSLRGLARTDTQYL. The CDR3 DNA reads as TGTGCCAGCAGCCTCCGCGGACTAGCCAGGACAGATACGCAGTATTTG.

Only one count was recorded for this clonotype. Since no conserved phenylalanine or tryptophan closes the CDR3, a read error is the likely cause. The DNA is left out, because the CDR3 cannot be placed on it with certainty; the CDR3 is given as TCRdb lists it. The V and J genes are TRBV7-3 and TRBJ2-1; TRBD1 is the table's D call, not checked against the DNA. The CDR3 is 16 residues long, counting both termini. CDR1 is SGHTA and CDR2 is FQGTGA in the germline V gene. CDR3 in amino acids: CASSSAYRAGGYTFGS.

This chain joins TRBV12-3 or TRBV12-4 and TRBJ1-1; 10 bases match TRBD1. V lost 3 bases, J lost 7 bases, and 5 bases stayed unmatched. The CDR3 totals 14 residues. As DNA, the CDR3 is TGTGCCAGCAGTTTGAGACAGGGGGCATTTGAAGCTTTCTTT. It specifies CASSLRQGAFEAFF.

This clonotype was found a few times. The chain recombines TRBV18 with TRBJ2-1, with TRBD2 matching 10 bases. The CDR3 totals 16 residues. V shed 4 bases and J 4 bases; nucleotides not matched to a gene: 7. Looked up from germline, CDR1 is KGHSH and CDR2 is LQKENI. CDR3 amino acids: CASSQSSGGPYNEQFF. CDR3 in DNA: TGTGCCAGCTCACAGTCTAGCGGGGGACCTTACAATGAGCAGTTCTTC.

This chain joins TRBV6-2 or TRBV6-3 and TRBJ1-5; 8 bases line up with TRBD1. Germline lookup yields CDR1 MNHEY and CDR2 SVGEGT. V lost 4 bases to trimming and J lost 1 base; unmatched junction nucleotides: 6. The CDR3 is made up of 16 amino acids. CDR3 sequence (DNA): TGTGCCAGCAGTTCATCCGGGACAGGAAGCAATCAGCCCCAGCATTTT. Protein product: CASSSSGTGSNQPQHF.

Many counts were recorded for this clonotype. The V call is TRBV28, the J call TRBJ2-1; tentatively, D is TRBD1 or TRBD2 (5 bases each). The germline V and J ends were trimmed by 8 bases and 0 bases, with 11 bases remaining between them. Germline V gene data show CDR1 as MDHEN and CDR2 as SYDVKM. The CDR3 has 14 amino acids. The CDR3 sequence is CASLGGSSYNEQFF. In DNA, the CDR3 is TGTGCCAGCCTTGGGGGTAGCTCCTACAATGAGCAGTTCTTC.

This clonotype was detected many times. V and J are TRBV6-6 and TRBJ1-2; the D gene is possibly TRBD1 (6 bases). This CDR3 contains 15 residues. Germline loops: CDR1 MNHNY, CDR2 SVGAGI (reference sequence). Trimming pared 6 bases from V and 3 bases from J, leaving 17 bases between. In nucleotides, the CDR3 is TGTGCCAGCAGGACAACGACAGGCGGCCACTATGGCTACACCTTC. Protein: CASRTTTGGHYGYTF.

On this clonotype: The conserved final phenylalanine or tryptophan is absent from the CDR3, which likely points to a read error. V gene TRBV7-2 combines with J gene TRBJ2-1; no definite D call. CDR3 size: 13 residues. The V gene's germline CDR1 is SGHTA and CDR2 FQGNSA. V was pared by 5 bases and J by 10 bases, with 15 bases between. CDR3 nucleotide sequence: TGTGCCAGCAGCGCGTCGAGAGGCTACGAGCAGTTCGTC. The encoded protein is CASSASRGYEQFV.

The V call is TRBV7-2, the J call TRBJ1-5; 8 nucleotides match TRBD1. Trimming removed 1 base from V and 5 bases from J; junction bases left unmatched: 1. The CDR3 contains 14 residues. Germline CDR1 reads SGHTA; CDR2 reads FQGNSA. The DNA of the CDR3 is TGTGCCAGCAGCTTAGGGGACAGGCATCAGCCCCAGCATTTT. This gives the protein CASSLGDRHQPQHF. The complete variable domain, with remaining parts taken from reference TRBV7-2 and TRBJ1-5, reads GAGVSQSPSNKVTEKGKDVELRCDPISGHTALYWYRQSLGQGLEFLIYFQGNSAPDKSGLPSDRFSAERTGGSVSTLTIQRTQQEDSAVYLCASSLGDRHQPQHFGDGTRLSIL.

This clonotype was detected ten times or more. The gene calls are TRBV10-3 and TRBJ1-2; D gene unclear. This CDR3 is built from 14 residues. Germline-derived CDR1 and CDR2 are ENHRY and SYGVKD. The V gene lost 2 bases and the J gene lost 5 bases, with 12 bases spanning the gap. The CDR3 protein is CAISERRGLYGYTF. In nucleotides, the CDR3 is TGTGCCATCAGTGAGAGGCGGGGATTGTATGGCTACACCTTC.